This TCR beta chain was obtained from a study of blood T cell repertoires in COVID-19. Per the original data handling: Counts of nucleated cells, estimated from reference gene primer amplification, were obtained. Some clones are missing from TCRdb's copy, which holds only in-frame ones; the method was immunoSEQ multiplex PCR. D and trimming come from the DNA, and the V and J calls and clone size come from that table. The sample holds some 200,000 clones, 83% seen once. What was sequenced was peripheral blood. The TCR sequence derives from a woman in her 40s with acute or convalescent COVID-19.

CDR3 sequence: CASSPAEVGGSEKLFF. For the CDR3, the DNA is TGCGCCAGCAGCCCGGCGGAGGTGGGGGGAAGTGAAAAACTGTTTTTT. V and J are TRBV5-1 and TRBJ1-4, with D perhaps matching TRBD1 (5 bases). V dropped 4 bases and J dropped 7 bases, with 20 bases sitting between them. The CDR3 covers 16 residues. In germline, CDR1 is SGHRS, CDR2 YFSETQ.